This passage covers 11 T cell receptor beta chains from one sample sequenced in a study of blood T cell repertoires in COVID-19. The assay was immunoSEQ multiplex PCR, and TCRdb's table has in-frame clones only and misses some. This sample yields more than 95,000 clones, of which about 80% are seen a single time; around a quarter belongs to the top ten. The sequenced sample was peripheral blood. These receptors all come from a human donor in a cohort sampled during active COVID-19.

For the CDR3, the DNA is TGTGCCAGCAGCCAAGAGTGGGACAGGCGAGGGGAGACCCAGTACTTC. The encoded protein is CASSQEWDRRGETQYF. This chain uses TRBV3-1 (or the pseudogene TRBV3-2) with TRBJ2-5; 8 bases line up with TRBD1. The length of the CDR3 is 16 residues. Germline V gives CDR1 LGHDT, CDR2 YNNKEL (reference sequence). Trimming cost V 0 bases and J 5 bases; bases outside gene matches: 8.

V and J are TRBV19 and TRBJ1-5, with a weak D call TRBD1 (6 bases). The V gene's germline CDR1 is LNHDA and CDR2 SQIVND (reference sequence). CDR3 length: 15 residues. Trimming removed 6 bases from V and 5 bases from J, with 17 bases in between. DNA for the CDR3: TGTGCCAGTAGCAGATCCAGGGGACCCTATCAGCCCCAGCATTTT. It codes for CASSRSRGPYQPQHF.

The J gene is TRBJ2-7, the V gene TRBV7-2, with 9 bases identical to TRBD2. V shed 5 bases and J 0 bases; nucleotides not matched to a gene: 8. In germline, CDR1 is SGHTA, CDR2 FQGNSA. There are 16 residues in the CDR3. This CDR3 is CASSASLAGFSYEQYF. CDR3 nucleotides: TGTGCCAGCAGCGCGAGTCTAGCGGGGTTCTCCTACGAGCAGTACTTC.

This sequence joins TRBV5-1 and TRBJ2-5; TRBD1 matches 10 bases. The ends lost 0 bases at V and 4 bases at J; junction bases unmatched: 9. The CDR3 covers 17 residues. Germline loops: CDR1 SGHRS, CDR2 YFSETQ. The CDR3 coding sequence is TGCGCCAGCAGCTTGGGACAGGGGGCGCAATTTGGAGAGACCCAGTACTTC. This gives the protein CASSLGQGAQFGETQYF. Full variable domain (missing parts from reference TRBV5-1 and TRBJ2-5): KAGVTQTPRYLIKTRGQQVTLSCSPISGHRSVSWYQQTPGQGLQFLFEYFSETQRNKGNFPGRFSGRQFSNSRSEMNVSTLELGDSALYLCASSLGQGAQFGETQYFGPGTRLLVL.

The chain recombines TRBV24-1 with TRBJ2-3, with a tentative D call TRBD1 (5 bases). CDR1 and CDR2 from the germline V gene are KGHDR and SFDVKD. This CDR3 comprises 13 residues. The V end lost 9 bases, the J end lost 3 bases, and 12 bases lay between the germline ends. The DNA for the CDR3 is TGTGCCACCCAGGGCTATGGGACAGATACGCAGTATTTT. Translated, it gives CATQGYGTDTQYF.

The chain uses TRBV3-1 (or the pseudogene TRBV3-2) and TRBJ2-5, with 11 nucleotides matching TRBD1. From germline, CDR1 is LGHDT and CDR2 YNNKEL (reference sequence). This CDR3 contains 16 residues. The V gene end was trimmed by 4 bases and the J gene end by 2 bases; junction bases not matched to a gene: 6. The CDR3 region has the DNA TGTGCCAGCAGCCTTGGGACAGGGGGACCTCAAGAGACCCAGTACTTC. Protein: CASSLGTGGPQETQYF.

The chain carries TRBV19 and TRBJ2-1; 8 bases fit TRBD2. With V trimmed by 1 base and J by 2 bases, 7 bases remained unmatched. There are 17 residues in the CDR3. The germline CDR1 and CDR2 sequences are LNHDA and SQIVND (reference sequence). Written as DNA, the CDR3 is TGTGCCAGTAGTATAGGCCCCCTAGCGGGTACCTACAATGAGCAGTTCTTC. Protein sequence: CASSIGPLAGTYNEQFF.

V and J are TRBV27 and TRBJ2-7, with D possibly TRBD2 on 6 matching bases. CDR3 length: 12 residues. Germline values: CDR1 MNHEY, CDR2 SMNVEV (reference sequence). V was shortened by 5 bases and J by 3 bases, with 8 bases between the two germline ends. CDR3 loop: CASSLRGYEQYF. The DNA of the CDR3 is TGTGCCAGCAGTCTGCGGGGCTACGAGCAGTACTTC.

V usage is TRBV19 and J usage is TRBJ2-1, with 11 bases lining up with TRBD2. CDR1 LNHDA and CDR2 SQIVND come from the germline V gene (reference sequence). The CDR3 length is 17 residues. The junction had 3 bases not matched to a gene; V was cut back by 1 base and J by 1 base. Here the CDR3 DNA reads TGTGCCAGTAGTATAGGACTAGCGGGACCTTCCTACAATGAGCAGTTCTTC. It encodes CASSIGLAGPSYNEQFF.

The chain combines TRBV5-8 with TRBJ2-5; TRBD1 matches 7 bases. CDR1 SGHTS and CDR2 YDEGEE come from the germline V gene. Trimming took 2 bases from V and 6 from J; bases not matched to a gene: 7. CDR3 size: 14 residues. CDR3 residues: CASSFPGQRKTQYF. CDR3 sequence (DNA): TGTGCCAGCAGCTTCCCGGGACAGAGGAAGACCCAGTACTTC.

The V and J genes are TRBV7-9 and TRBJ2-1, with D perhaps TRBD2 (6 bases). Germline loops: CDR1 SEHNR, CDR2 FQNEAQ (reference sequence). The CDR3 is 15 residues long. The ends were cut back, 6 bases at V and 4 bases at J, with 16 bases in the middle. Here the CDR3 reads CASSHPAGTYNEQFF. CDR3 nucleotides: TGTGCCAGCAGTCACCCGGCAGGGACTTACAATGAGCAGTTCTTC.